Each of the 28 T cell receptor beta chains below was sequenced from the same sample in a study of human T cells and chemical hapten exposure. The sample's time point: pre-sensitization, week 0. Noted treatment: therapeutic diphenylcyclopropenone sensitization with weekly scalp DPC. From the RACE reads, TCRdb called clonotypes with MiXCR, one entry per CDR3 protein. This table has roughly 260,000 distinct CDR3 sequences, approximately 8.6% appearing once. The material was whole blood, obtained in connection with sensitization to the hapten diphenylcyclopropenone (DPC). All receptors derive from a woman aged 40 to 55 with alopecia areata. Some clones in this sample may be carry-over from other donors' samples.

This clonotype was observed a handful of times. The chain has TRBV7-9 and TRBJ1-1; no firm D call. Germline V lookup: CDR1 SEHNR, CDR2 FQNEAQ (reference sequence). CDR3 length: 15 amino acids. The germline V and J ends were trimmed by 5 bases and 4 bases, with 17 bases remaining between them. The CDR3 spells CASSPKGLYGTEAFF. DNA for the CDR3: TGTGCCAGCAGCCCAAAAGGGTTATACGGCACTGAAGCTTTCTTT.

This clonotype was counted a few times. This sequence joins TRBV5-1 and TRBJ1-2; 9 bases fit TRBD1. This CDR3 comprises 14 residues. The V gene's germline CDR1 is SGHRS and CDR2 YFSETQ. V dropped 3 bases and J dropped 4; count of bases not matched to a gene: 4. Here the CDR3 DNA reads TGCGCCAGCAGCTCGGGACAGGGCTTCTATGGCTACACCTTC. Its protein is CASSSGQGFYGYTF.

The sample holds a few counts of this clonotype. V gene TRBV25-1 combines with J gene TRBJ1-1, with D maybe TRBD1 (5 bases). CDR3 length: 13 amino acids. The V end lost 3 bases, the J end lost 8 bases, and 13 bases lay between the germline ends. Germline CDR1 is MGHDK and CDR2 is SYGVNS. DNA for the CDR3: TGTGCCAGCAGTGAGCCCTGGGACGGCGAAGCTTTCTTT. Protein sequence: CASSEPWDGEAFF.

V is TRBV11-2 and J is TRBJ2-3; possibly TRBD1 for D (6 bases). Trimming took 5 bases from V and 4 from J, leaving 13 bases between them. The CDR3 contains 14 residues. Germline V gives CDR1 SGHAT, CDR2 FQNNGV. In DNA, the CDR3 is TGTGCCAGCAGCCTGAACAGGGTTGCAGATACGCAGTATTTT. Translation gives CASSLNRVADTQYF. The full variable domain, its missing parts supplied by reference TRBV11-2 and TRBJ2-3, is EAGVAQSPRYKIIEKRQSVAFWCNPISGHATLYWYQQILGQGPKLLIQFQNNGVVDDSQLPKDRFSAERLKGVDSTLKIQPAKLEDSAVYLCASSLNRVADTQYFGPGTRLTVL.

The chain joins TRBV28 to TRBJ2-2, with TRBD2 matching 9 bases. Germline V gene data show CDR1 as MDHEN and CDR2 as SYDVKM. This CDR3 has 16 amino acids. The V and J ends lost 9 bases and 1 base, in that order; junction bases with no gene match: 9. The CDR3 DNA sequence: TGTGCCAGTATGGAGTTAGCGGGGGTGAACACCGGGGAGCTGTTTTTT. Protein sequence: CASMELAGVNTGELFF.

The J gene is TRBJ2-7, the V gene TRBV28; 8 bases line up with TRBD2. After removal of 4 bases from V and 6 bases from J, the junction contained 17 bases not matched to a gene. This CDR3 has 17 residues. Per germline, CDR1 MDHEN and CDR2 SYDVKM. CDR3 protein: CASSSPLGRAGDGEQYF. As DNA, the CDR3 is TGTGCCAGCAGTTCTCCCCTCGGGAGGGCGGGGGATGGCGAGCAGTACTTC.

V and J are TRBV10-3 and TRBJ1-5; TRBD1 matches at 7 bases. This CDR3 comprises 13 residues. Germline loops: CDR1 ENHRY, CDR2 SYGVKD. The ends lost 8 bases at V and 4 bases at J; junction bases unmatched: 5. The CDR3 here is CAIRGQANQPQHF. The CDR3 DNA reads as TGTGCCATCCGAGGACAGGCTAATCAGCCCCAGCATTTT.

This clonotype appeared a few times. This chain uses TRBV6-6 with TRBJ1-1, with 8 bases aligning to TRBD1. This CDR3 has 14 residues. Germline CDR1 is MNHNY and CDR2 is SVGAGI (reference sequence). Germline trimming cut 5 bases from V and 4 bases from J; bases unmatched to any gene: 6. CDR3 loop: CASSPVTGGTEAFF. DNA for the CDR3: TGTGCCAGCAGTCCCGTTACAGGGGGCACTGAAGCTTTCTTT.

This clonotype was counted a few times. The rearrangement uses TRBV7-3 and TRBJ1-2, with a possible D match to TRBD1 (5 bases). Germline values: CDR1 SGHTA, CDR2 FQGTGA. Between the trimmed V and J ends, which lost 1 base and 7 bases, there was a span of 10 bases. The CDR3 runs 13 residues. The CDR3 nucleotides are TGTGCCAGCAGCTTAAACCCAGGGATTGGCTACACCTTC. It is translated as CASSLNPGIGYTF.

The CDR3 DNA follows: TGTGCCAGCAGTCTGCCCGGGGCCTACAATGAGCAGTTCTTC. Protein product: CASSLPGAYNEQFF. The chain joins TRBV27 to TRBJ2-1; D might be TRBD2 (5 bases). The CDR3 totals 14 residues. The germline V gene encodes CDR1 MNHEY and CDR2 SMNVEV (reference sequence). V was cut by 5 bases and J by 2 bases, with 10 bases left in between.

At least ten counts were recorded for this clonotype. The chain is built from TRBV28 and TRBJ2-1; TRBD2 is a possible D gene (6 bases). In germline, CDR1 is MDHEN, CDR2 SYDVKM. There are 13 residues in the CDR3. Trimming left V 5 bases short and J 8 bases short, with 13 bases between. This chain's CDR3 is CASSARGKHEQFF. In nucleotides, the CDR3 is TGTGCCAGCAGTGCTCGGGGGAAGCATGAGCAGTTCTTC.

This clonotype was detected a few times. The chain uses TRBV12-3 or TRBV12-4 and TRBJ1-4, with a tentative D call TRBD1 (6 bases). The CDR3 is 15 amino acids. V was trimmed by 5 bases and J by 0 bases, leaving 10 bases between them. The CDR3 DNA follows: TGTGCCAGCAGTCAAACAGGGCCAACTAATGAAAAACTGTTTTTT. This gives the protein CASSQTGPTNEKLFF.

This clonotype appeared a few times. This chain uses TRBV10-3 with TRBJ2-1; TRBD1 agrees at 8 bases. J gave up 9 bases and V 8 bases, and 3 bases lay outside the gene matches. Per germline, CDR1 ENHRY and CDR2 SYGVKD. This CDR3 has 11 amino acids. CDR3 loop: CAIATGVEQFF. For the CDR3, the DNA is TGTGCCATCGCGACAGGGGTTGAGCAGTTCTTC.

This clonotype occurred many times. The genes are TRBV6-5 and TRBJ2-3; 8 bases map to TRBD2. CDR1 and CDR2 from the germline V gene are MNHEY and SVGAGI. The CDR3 is 13 residues long. Trimming removed 2 bases from V and 14 bases from J; junction bases left unmatched: 9. The CDR3 protein is CASSYGLAGYWYF. The CDR3, as DNA: TGTGCCAGCAGTTACGGGCTAGCGGGTTATTGGTATTTT.

This clonotype was recorded many times. The chain joins TRBV10-3 to TRBJ1-3; no definite D call. The germline V and J ends were trimmed by 7 bases and 4 bases, with 11 bases remaining between them. Germline V CDR1 and CDR2: ENHRY, SYGVKD. The CDR3 length is 13 residues. DNA of the CDR3: TGTGCCATCAAGGAGGGCGCGGGAAACACCATATATTTT. This codes for CAIKEGAGNTIYF.

This chain links TRBV6-5 with TRBJ1-5; no definite D call. Germline V gene lookup returns CDR1 MNHEY and CDR2 SVGAGI. The ends were cut back, 6 bases at V and 0 bases at J, with 12 bases in the middle. CDR3 length equals 15 residues. The CDR3 loop is CASRAARDSNQPQHF. In nucleotides, the CDR3 is TGTGCCAGCAGGGCCGCCCGGGATAGCAATCAGCCCCAGCATTTT.

V usage is TRBV24-1 and J usage is TRBJ2-1; either TRBD1 or TRBD2 may fit D (5 bases each). V was cut by 5 bases and J by 6 bases, with 16 bases left in between. Germline V gene data show CDR1 as KGHDR and CDR2 as SFDVKD. This CDR3 is built from 15 residues. The CDR3 DNA follows: TGTGCCACCAGTGGGACTCCAGAGAGGGGCAATGAGCAGTTCTTC. It yields the protein CATSGTPERGNEQFF.

This clonotype was counted between two and nine times. The rearrangement uses TRBV12-3 or TRBV12-4 and TRBJ2-5; 9 bases are shared with TRBD1. The CDR3 is 16 residues long. The trim removed 2 bases at V and 2 bases at J, leaving 6 bases unmatched. CDR3 sequence: CASSLTPGQGQETQYF. The CDR3 DNA is TGTGCCAGCAGTTTAACACCGGGACAGGGTCAAGAGACCCAGTACTTC.

This clonotype was picked up many times. The V call is TRBV20-1, the J call TRBJ2-3, with D tentatively TRBD2 (6 bases). Trimming stripped 2 bases from V and 3 bases from J, with 6 bases between. Germline V lookup: CDR1 DFQATT, CDR2 SNEGSKA (reference sequence). The CDR3 contains 12 residues. The CDR3 bases are TGCAGTGCTAGACGGGAGACAGATACGCAGTATTTT. This codes for CSARRETDTQYF.

This chain uses TRBV12-3 or TRBV12-4 with TRBJ1-4, with TRBD1 identical over 7 bases. This CDR3 is built from 15 residues. After removal of 5 bases from V and 5 bases from J, the junction contained 8 bases not matched to a gene. This chain's CDR3 is CASSPRQGGNEKLFF. DNA for the CDR3: TGTGCCAGCAGTCCACGACAGGGCGGGAATGAAAAACTGTTTTTT.

The J gene is TRBJ2-4, the V gene TRBV6-2 or TRBV6-3; D is ambiguous. V was cut by 7 bases and J by 0 bases, with 10 bases left in between. The germline V gene encodes CDR1 MNHEY and CDR2 SVGEGT. This CDR3 comprises 14 residues. This CDR3 reads CASTLDGAKNIQYF. CDR3 DNA sequence: TGTGCCAGCACCCTAGACGGAGCCAAAAACATTCAGTACTTC.

This clonotype has more than one count but fewer than ten. The rearrangement joins TRBV20-1 to TRBJ1-4, with 8 bases identical to TRBD1. Germline trimming cut 0 bases from V and 7 bases from J; bases unmatched to any gene: 13. The CDR3 consists of 17 residues. Germline V gene sequence: CDR1 DFQATT, CDR2 SNEGSKA (reference sequence). This chain's CDR3 is CSARERAFGTGREKLFF. The DNA for the CDR3 is TGCAGTGCTAGAGAGCGAGCCTTCGGGACAGGACGTGAAAAACTGTTTTTT.

The chain is built from TRBV2 and TRBJ2-1; D may correspond to TRBD1 or TRBD2 (6 bases each). The CDR3 contains 16 residues. Trimming left V 7 bases short and J 2 bases short, with 18 bases between. CDR1 and CDR2 (germline): SNHLY, FYNNEI. This CDR3 is CASTGGLSEPYNEQFF. The DNA for the CDR3 is TGTGCCAGCACTGGGGGGCTGAGCGAGCCCTACAATGAGCAGTTCTTC.

This clonotype has a handful of counts. The chain carries TRBV20-1 and TRBJ2-6; possible D gene TRBD1, 5 bases. The germline V gene has CDR1 DFQATT and CDR2 SNEGSKA (reference sequence). The CDR3 spans 16 residues. V was trimmed by 5 bases and J by 0 bases, leaving 14 bases between them. The CDR3 sequence is CSAQLQGGSGANVLTF. In nucleotides, the CDR3 is TGCAGTGCTCAACTCCAGGGCGGCTCTGGGGCCAACGTCCTGACTTTC.

This clonotype was observed a handful of times. The chain joins TRBV6-5 to TRBJ2-7, with TRBD1 matching over 7 bases. Germline CDR1 is MNHEY and CDR2 is SVGAGI. The CDR3 is 14 amino acids. The ends lost 2 bases at V and 3 bases at J; junction bases unmatched: 4. CDR3 amino acids: CASSYARDSYEQYF. DNA for the CDR3: TGTGCCAGCAGTTACGCGAGGGACAGCTACGAGCAGTACTTC.

This clonotype has only a few counts. The CDR3 reads CASSQYLNTIYF. The DNA of the CDR3 is TGTGCCAGCAGCCAATACTTGAACACCATATATTTT. The V call is TRBV3-1, the J call TRBJ1-3; no reliable D call. The ends were cut back, 2 bases at V and 7 bases at J, with 6 bases in the middle. Germline V gene data show CDR1 as LGHDT and CDR2 as YNNKEL (reference sequence). The CDR3 loop spans 12 amino acids.

V gene TRBV3-1 combines with J gene TRBJ2-7; perhaps TRBD2 as D (6 bases). Per the germline V gene, CDR1 is LGHDT and CDR2 is YNNKEL (reference sequence). Trimming left V 4 bases short and J 6 bases short, with 13 bases between. This CDR3 has 13 amino acids. The CDR3 DNA follows: TGTGCCAGCAGCCCGGGGACTCGTTTCGAGCAGTACTTC. Translating it yields CASSPGTRFEQYF.

V usage is TRBV28 and J usage is TRBJ1-1; the D gene is possibly TRBD1 (5 bases). Trimming left V 6 bases short and J 1 base short, with 15 bases between. The CDR3 has 15 residues. The germline gives CDR1 MDHEN, CDR2 SYDVKM. In nucleotides, the CDR3 is TGTGCCAGCAGCCCACCGGGACGGGCGAACACTGAAGCTTTCTTT. Its protein is CASSPPGRANTEAFF.